The clone carrying this TCR beta chain was observed once. Its antigen is currently unknown. A single record per CDR3 protein comes from TCRdb applying MiXCR to the reads. The sample includes about 350,000 distinct CDR3 sequences, around a third of them seen just once. CDR1 MNHNS and CDR2 SASEGT come from the germline V gene. Trimming took 5 bases from V and 6 from J, leaving 20 bases between them. CDR3 length: 15 amino acids. The data originate from a study of T cell repertoires in cytomegalovirus infection. Regarding the study as a whole: Carriers of CMV plus the relevant HLA were identified by cumulative public TCR beta family frequency. Dominating the ex vivo response were HLA-C-restricted CMV-specific TCR beta clonotypes.

The chain employs TRBV6-1 and TRBJ2-7, with a tentative D call TRBD2 (6 bases). Sample: cultured PBMCs, taken from culture after CMV antigen stimulation. This receptor was obtained from a human donor in good health (CMV status not recorded). Some clones in this sample may be carry-over from other donors' samples. CDR3 amino acids: CASSYAATGGREQYF. The CDR3 nucleotides are TGTGCCAGCAGTTACGCGGCAACCGGAGGGCGCGAGCAGTACTTC.